This is a list of T cell receptor beta chains from one sample in a study of T cells in localized non-small cell lung cancer. The protocol was immunoSEQ multiplex PCR, while the TCRdb copy is restricted to in-frame clones and leaves out a portion. Altogether 15,000 to 20,000 clones are present, about four fifths being singletons, with the ten largest covering roughly 34%. The material sequenced was peripheral blood, taken before any cancer treatment. These receptor sequences come from a male donor at least 60 years old with stage III lung adenocarcinoma. Each CDR3 is given with its conserved first and last residue. A D gene is named only where the DNA matches it firmly. Expanded clones are given a class, and other clones once, few, many or no size at all.

D: -
V: TRBV6-1
size: once
J: TRBJ2-4
DNA: TGTGCCAGCAGTGAAGAAAACACCATTTGGGATCCAAACATTCAGTACTTC
CDR3: CASSEENTIWDPNIQYF

D: TRBD1
V: TRBV11-2
size: -
J: TRBJ1-2
DNA: TGTGCCAGCAGCTTTACTAGGATAGGACAGGCCGCTAACTATGGCTACACCTTC
CDR3: CASSFTRIGQAANYGYTF

D: -
V: TRBV6-6
size: once
J: TRBJ1-5
DNA: TGTGCCAGCAGTTTAGCGAGCAATCAGCCCCAGCATTTT
CDR3: CASSLASNQPQHF

D: -
V: TRBV5-1
size: -
J: TRBJ2-7
DNA: TGCGCCAGCAGGTTTGGCGTAGCTTACGAGCAGTACTTC
CDR3: CASRFGVAYEQYF

D: -
V: TRBV5-1
size: -
J: TRBJ1-2
DNA: TGCGCCAGCAGCGCGGACAATAACTATGGCTACACCTTC
CDR3: CASSADNNYGYTF

D: -
V: TRBV4-1
size: -
J: TRBJ2-7
DNA: TGCGCCAGCAGCCCGTCCCGGACGGTATACCACGAGCAGTACTTC
CDR3: CASSPSRTVYHEQYF

D: TRBD1
V: TRBV7-6
size: -
J: TRBJ1-3
DNA: TGTGCCAGCAGCTTAGTACAGGGGGCCTCTGGAAACACCATATATTTT
CDR3: CASSLVQGASGNTIYF

D: -
V: TRBV10-3
size: -
J: TRBJ2-5
DNA: TGTGCCATCAGTGAGGGGGCGGAGACCCAGTACTTC
CDR3: CAISEGAETQYF

D: -
V: TRBV30
size: once
J: TRBJ2-5
DNA: TGTGCCTGGAGTGTAGGTGGTCTCCTCGAGACCCAGTACTTC
CDR3: CAWSVGGLLETQYF

D: TRBD2
V: TRBV10-1
size: once
J: TRBJ2-3
DNA: TGCGCCAGCAGTGCAACCGGGACTAGCGTCACAGATACGCAGTATTTT
CDR3: CASSATGTSVTDTQYF

D: -
V: TRBV6-1
size: -
J: TRBJ2-5
DNA: TGTGCCAGCAGTGTATATTATTGGGCAGAAGAGACCCAGTACTTC
CDR3: CASSVYYWAEETQYF

D: TRBD1
V: TRBV11-2
size: -
J: TRBJ2-2
DNA: TGTGCCAGCAGGCGGACAGGGAACACCGGGGAGCTGTTTTTT
CDR3: CASRRTGNTGELFF

D: -
V: TRBV6-1
size: -
J: TRBJ2-5
DNA: TGTGCCAGCAGGGGACCCCTCATGGGCCAGTACTTC
CDR3: CASRGPLMGQYF

D: TRBD1
V: TRBV11-2
size: -
J: TRBJ2-5
DNA: TGTGCCAGCAGCGGGGACAGAGAGACCCAGTACTTC
CDR3: CASSGDRETQYF

D: TRBD1
V: TRBV5-1
size: -
J: TRBJ1-5
DNA: TGCGCCAGCAGCGAGGGGACAGGGCATCAGCCCCAGCATTTT
CDR3: CASSEGTGHQPQHF

D: TRBD1
V: TRBV6-5
size: -
J: TRBJ1-4
DNA: TGTGCCAGCAGTAGGGACAGAAGAGAAAAACTGTTTTTT
CDR3: CASSRDRREKLFF

D: -
V: TRBV7-7
size: -
J: TRBJ1-6
DNA: TGTGCTAGCAGCCTCTTTGGGGATTCACCCCTCCACTTT
CDR3: CASSLFGDSPLHF

D: TRBD1
V: TRBV2
size: -
J: TRBJ2-7
DNA: TGTGCCAGCAATGGACAGGGTTCCTACGAGCAGTACTTC
CDR3: CASNGQGSYEQYF

D: -
V: TRBV6-5
size: -
J: TRBJ2-3
DNA: TGTGCCAGCAGTGACGGACGGAGCACAGATACGCAGTATTTT
CDR3: CASSDGRSTDTQYF

D: -
V: TRBV2
size: -
J: TRBJ2-2
DNA: TGTGCCAGCAGTGCACAGGGGAGGAGCACCGGGGAGCTGTTTTTT
CDR3: CASSAQGRSTGELFF

D: TRBD1
V: TRBV5-1
size: -
J: TRBJ1-6
DNA: TGCGCCAGCAGCTTGGGCCTCCCGGGACAGGGTACGTTCGCGGGGAATTCACCCCTCCACTTT
CDR3: CASSLGLPGQGTFAGNSPLHF

D: -
V: TRBV5-3
size: -
J: TRBJ1-1
DNA: TGTGCCAGAGCTCGGCGGGGGAAGGCTTTTTCCGGTACTGAAGCTTTCTTT
CDR3: CARARRGKAFSGTEAFF